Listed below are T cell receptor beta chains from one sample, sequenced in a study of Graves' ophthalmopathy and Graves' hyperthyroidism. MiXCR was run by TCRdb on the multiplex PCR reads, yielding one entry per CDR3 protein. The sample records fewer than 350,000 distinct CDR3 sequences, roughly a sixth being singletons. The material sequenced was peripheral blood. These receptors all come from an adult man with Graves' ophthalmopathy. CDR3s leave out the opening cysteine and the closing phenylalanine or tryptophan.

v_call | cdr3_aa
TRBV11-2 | ASSLNFRQPFSQETQY
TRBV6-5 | ASSYSPGDTGELF
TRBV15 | ATSGGSIRETQY
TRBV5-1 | ASSLEDQYGGYT
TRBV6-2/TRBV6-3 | ASRPKGGQYFYGYT
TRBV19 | ASSVRGQSFNQPQH
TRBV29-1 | SVVDGAGDLDEQY
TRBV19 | ASSLRRVDETQY
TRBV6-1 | ASSELTGELF
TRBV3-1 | ASSQAANSGELF
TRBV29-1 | SVLSGQGSREAF
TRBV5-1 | ASSLAGELGEQY
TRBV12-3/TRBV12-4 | ASSSDGTAVEAF
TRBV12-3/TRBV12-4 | ASSVGRGQPQH
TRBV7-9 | ASSLAARGLNSPLH
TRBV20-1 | SAPDRASGNTIY
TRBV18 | ASSPFPGAATGELF
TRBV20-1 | SADGTSGGAGAKNIQY
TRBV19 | ASSIGGELF
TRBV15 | ATSRSSGTGGFVYGYT
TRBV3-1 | ASSIGLAGATGELF
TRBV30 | AWTHREDWYTEAF
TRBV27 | ASSPPLLRELF
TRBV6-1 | ASRELQLGVYEQY
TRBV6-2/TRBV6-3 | ATKTNGLHTEAF
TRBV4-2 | ASSLPYSLNTEAF
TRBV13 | ASSPRTGARNTEAF
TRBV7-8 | ASSLEGGEMVLAEQY
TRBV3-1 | ASSQSWGQGISYEQY
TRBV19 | ASSTPPTGAAF
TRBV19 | ASSILSGAGQPQH
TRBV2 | ASRGSRVETYEQY
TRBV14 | ASSQVRTGELF
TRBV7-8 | ASSIPGLYTNTGELF
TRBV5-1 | ASSTEGMNTEAF
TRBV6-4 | ASRTDPVYATNYGYT
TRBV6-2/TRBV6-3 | ASSSLRAAGGPDTQY
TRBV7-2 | ASSLARSRGYT
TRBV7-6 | ASSLAGNSGNTIY
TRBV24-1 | ATSTPGQGSLETQY
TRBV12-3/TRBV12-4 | ASSTSHMGGADGYT
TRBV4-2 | ASSQVGLANTGELF
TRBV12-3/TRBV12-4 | ASSGAGFGVEQY
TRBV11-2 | ASSRLTGAGDTEAF
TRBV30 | AWIASGGNTIY
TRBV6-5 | ASSSLAKADGYT
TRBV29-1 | SVQGGAHYGYT
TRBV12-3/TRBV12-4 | ASTRDLGSNSPLH
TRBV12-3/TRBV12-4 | ASRGQGGQETQY
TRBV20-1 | SAPRGALANYGYT
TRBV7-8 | ASSTGTGFFGYT
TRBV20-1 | SASDRGGYGYT
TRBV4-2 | ASSQVRQTPSPLH
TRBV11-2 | ASSLDQGVNQPQH